This entry lists 17 T cell receptor beta chains sequenced from one sample in a study of beta chain features in type 1 diabetes. No cognate antigen is known for these TCRs. Regarding the study as a whole: Type 1 diabetes patients showed a moderate but significant shortening of TCRB CDR3s in all four CD4+ subsets.

Expressed TCRB transcripts got sequenced, as all isolated RNA was reverse transcribed. The assay was immunoSEQ multiplex PCR, and TCRdb's table has in-frame clones only and misses some. Of about 170,000 clones in the sample, 7.5% to 8.5% were seen once. Sequencing used central memory CD4+ T cells from blood. The receptors were gathered from a man between 18 and 29 years old with type 1 diabetes.

This clone has more than one count but fewer than ten. J is TRBJ2-5 and V is TRBV5-6; 7 nucleotides agree with TRBD2. J was trimmed by 5 bases and V by 4 bases; bases with no gene match: 23. The CDR3 is made up of 19 amino acids. Germline V gene data show CDR1 as SGHDT and CDR2 as YYEEEE. The CDR3 DNA sequence: TGTGCCAGCAGCCGGGCTGGGCGGCGGGGGTTCACCCGGGAGGAGACCCAGTACTTC. Translated, it gives CASSRAGRRGFTREETQYF.

The V call is TRBV14, the J call TRBJ2-5; possibly TRBD2 for D (7 bases). Germline V lookup: CDR1 SGHDN, CDR2 FVKESK. Trimming removed 4 bases from V and 5 bases from J, with 17 bases in between. This CDR3 spans 15 amino acids. The CDR3 sequence is CASSRVGGRRETQYF. CDR3 DNA: TGTGCCAGCAGCCGGGTCGGGGGGCGAAGGGAGACCCAGTACTTC.

The gene calls are TRBV6-6 and TRBJ2-7, with a possible D match to TRBD2 (6 bases). The CDR3 covers 14 residues. Looked up from germline, CDR1 is MNHNY and CDR2 is SVGAGI (reference sequence). Trimming left V 2 bases short and J 7 bases short, with 15 bases between. Here the CDR3 DNA reads TGTGCCAGCAGTTACGGGGAGGTCCGGGGGGAGCAGTACTTC. It translates to CASSYGEVRGEQYF.

The V and J genes are TRBV4-1 and TRBJ1-3; D uncertain. The CDR3 contains 15 residues. The V end was cut by 4 bases, the J end by 3 bases, with 13 bases between. Germline V gene data show CDR1 as MGHRA and CDR2 as YSYEKL. The CDR3 reads CASSPLGVYGNTIYF. The CDR3 DNA follows: TGCGCCAGCAGCCCCCTCGGGGTATATGGAAACACCATATATTTT.

V and J are TRBV30 and TRBJ1-2; D is perhaps TRBD1 (6 bases). This CDR3 has 15 residues. Trimming left V 4 bases short and J 4 bases short, with 19 bases between. In germline, CDR1 is GTSNPN, CDR2 SVGIG (reference sequence). CDR3 residues: CAWKSGAGAGYGYTF. The DNA of the CDR3 is TGTGCCTGGAAGTCCGGGGCGGGGGCAGGCTATGGCTACACCTTC.

This sequence joins TRBV6-5 and TRBJ2-7; TRBD2 is a possible D gene (6 bases). Germline CDR1 reads MNHEY; CDR2 reads SVGAGI. Trimming shortened V by 2 bases and J by 3 bases, and 14 bases separated the two germline ends. This CDR3 comprises 15 residues. The CDR3 nucleotides are TGTGCCAGCAGTTACGGGCGGGAAGCCGTCTACGAGCAGTACTTC. Translated, it gives CASSYGREAVYEQYF.

This clone was recorded a few times. The V call is TRBV30, the J call TRBJ2-1, with 8 bases aligning to TRBD1. Losses at the gene ends were 4 bases for V and 10 bases for J; bases not matched to a gene: 9. The CDR3 is made up of 13 amino acids. Germline V gene data show CDR1 as GTSNPN and CDR2 as SVGIG (reference sequence). CDR3 DNA sequence: TGTGCCTGGATACAGGGGGGCCCGATCGAGCAGTTCTTC. Encoded protein: CAWIQGGPIEQFF.

This clone was found a few times. The CDR3 DNA sequence: TGCGCCAGCAGCGTACAGGGTACAACTTTCTTT. This gives the protein CASSVQGTTFF. V usage is TRBV5-1 and J usage is TRBJ1-1, with D possibly matching TRBD1 (6 bases). The germline CDR1 and CDR2 sequences are SGHRS and YFSETQ. This CDR3 region has 11 residues. V was pared by 4 bases and J by 12 bases, with 13 bases between.

The chain recombines TRBV2 with TRBJ2-2, with 9 positions matching TRBD2. V trimming: 3 bases; J trimming: 4 bases; junction bases outside the gene matches: 3. Germline V gene sequence: CDR1 SNHLY, CDR2 FYNNEI. There are 15 residues in the CDR3. Written as DNA, the CDR3 is TGTGCCAGCAGTGAGCTAGCGGGGCCCACCGGGGAGCTGTTTTTT. Its translation is CASSELAGPTGELFF.

This clone was recorded a few times. This chain links TRBV5-6 with TRBJ1-1; 7 bases fit TRBD1. Germline CDR1 and CDR2: SGHDT and YYEEEE. With 2 bases clipped from V and 3 bases from J, the junction kept 1 base outside the gene matches. The CDR3 contains 13 residues. DNA for the CDR3: TGTGCCAGCAGCTTAGACAGGGACACTGAAGCTTTCTTT. Its protein product is CASSLDRDTEAFF.

This clone has more than one count but fewer than ten. The CDR3 protein is CSGCSGQTQYF. DNA of the CDR3: TGCAGCGGGTGTAGCGGTCAGACCCAGTACTTC. The chain couples TRBV29-1 to TRBJ2-5; perhaps TRBD2 as D (6 bases). Germline CDR1 is SQVTM and CDR2 is ANQGSEA. The CDR3 extends over 11 amino acids. Trimming removed 7 bases at V and 6 bases at J, with 12 bases between.

This clone was observed a few times. Other nucleotide sequences in the sample specify the same CDR3. This rearrangement joins TRBV20-1 to TRBJ2-7; D gene ambiguous. Trimming pared 6 bases from V and 0 bases from J, leaving 6 bases between. The CDR3 has 11 residues. Germline-derived CDR1 and CDR2 are DFQATT and SNEGSKA (reference sequence). As DNA, the CDR3 is TGCAGTGCCCGGAGCTCCTACGAGCAGTACTTC. Translated, it gives CSARSSYEQYF.

This clone was detected a few times. V gene TRBV2 combines with J gene TRBJ2-5; 14 bases agree with TRBD2. The CDR3 extends over 18 amino acids. J lost 5 bases, V lost 6 bases, and 14 bases had no gene match. Per germline, CDR1 SNHLY and CDR2 FYNNEI. The CDR3 sequence: CASSYTPTRLAGGETQYF. CDR3 DNA: TGTGCCAGCAGCTACACCCCCACGCGACTAGCGGGAGGGGAGACCCAGTACTTC.

This chain links TRBV29-1 with TRBJ2-7; the match to TRBD1 covers 9 bases. Germline CDR1 is SQVTM and CDR2 is ANQGSEA. This CDR3 is 13 amino acids long. V lost 7 bases to trimming and J lost 6 bases; unmatched junction nucleotides: 10. In DNA form, the CDR3 reads TGCAGCGCCCGACCACAGGGGGCTGGCGAGCAGTACTTC. Translation: CSARPQGAGEQYF.

This chain connects TRBV5-4 to TRBJ2-7, with 8 nucleotides matching TRBD2. The J segment lost 3 bases and the V segment lost 4 bases, leaving 15 bases of the junction unmatched. This CDR3 has 17 residues. Germline CDR1 SGHNT, CDR2 YYREEE (reference sequence). The CDR3 nucleotides are TGTGCCAGCAGCCCGGGAGGGGGGGCGCCTGGAGTCTACGAGCAGTACTTC. Translation: CASSPGGGAPGVYEQYF. Complete variable domain (other parts from reference TRBV5-4 and TRBJ2-7): ETGVTQSPTHLIKTRGQQVTLRCSSQSGHNTVSWYQQALGQGPQFIFQYYREEENGRGNFPPRFSGLQFPNYSSELNVNALELDDSALYLCASSPGGGAPGVYEQYFGPGTRLTVT.

This clone was observed a few times. V is TRBV2 and J is TRBJ2-7; D possibly corresponds to TRBD1 (6 bases). The CDR3 loop spans 12 amino acids. V gave up 8 bases and J gave up 1 base, with 9 bases separating them. Germline loops: CDR1 SNHLY, CDR2 FYNNEI. The CDR3 DNA follows: TGTGCCAGCCAGGGGTTTTCCTACGAGCAGTACTTC. Amino acid sequence: CASQGFSYEQYF. Full variable domain (missing parts from reference TRBV2 and TRBJ2-7): EPEVTQTPSHQVTQMGQEVILRCVPISNHLYFYWYRQILGQKVEFLVSFYNNEISEKSEIFDDQFSVERPDGSNFTLKIRSTKLEDSAMYFCASQGFSYEQYFGPGTRLTVT.

V is TRBV2 and J is TRBJ1-2; 10 bases agree with TRBD1. J gave up 4 bases and V 6 bases, and 5 bases lay outside the gene matches. CDR3 length equals 14 residues. The germline V gene has CDR1 SNHLY and CDR2 FYNNEI. The CDR3 sequence: CASSRDRGSYGYTF. The CDR3 bases are TGTGCCAGCAGCCGGGACAGGGGATCCTATGGCTACACCTTC.